Here is one TCR beta chain with its context. These data belong to a study of blood T cell repertoires in COVID-19. About the research overall: Samples taken during acute and convalescent COVID-19 were collected in the United States, Italy and Spain.

CDR3 length: 14 residues. V was clipped by 3 bases and J by 0 bases, with 6 bases between them. Per the germline V gene, CDR1 is LNHDA and CDR2 is SQIVND (reference sequence). Participants' reported clinical history set cohort assignment. The recovered donors of Cohort 3 showed two negative PCRs, clearance, or symptom resolution. Authors' analysis steps: Estimated nucleated cell counts came from reference gene primer amplification. The table came from immunoSEQ multiplex PCR; TCRdb's copy has only in-frame clones and leaves some out. V and J calls and clone size are those listed in that table; D and trimming were worked out from the DNA. Among almost 200,000 clones listed, about 90% were seen once.

Sequencing was carried out using PBMCs or T cells enriched from blood (not recorded which). V and J are TRBV19 and TRBJ2-1, with no clear D. The TCR comes from a woman aged 18 to 35 who had recovered from COVID-19. Here the CDR3 reads CASSIQNSYNEQFF. The CDR3 DNA is TGTGCCAGTAGTATCCAGAACTCCTACAATGAGCAGTTCTTC.